This T cell receptor beta chain was recorded in a study of blood T cell repertoires in COVID-19. Whole-study context: Collection of acute and convalescent COVID-19 samples took place in the United States, Italy and Spain. PBMCs, B-cell-depleted T cells, or T cells provided the cDNA or gDNA that made up the material.

Per the original methods: Amplification from reference gene primers served as the basis for estimated nucleated cell counts. Libraries were prepared by immunoSEQ multiplex PCR; TCRdb keeps only in-frame clonotypes and omits some of them. Clone size and V and J calls were adopted from that table, with D and trimming inferred from the DNA. The data hold 100,000 to 150,000 clones, with over 75% observed a single time. From germline, CDR1 is LNHDA and CDR2 SQIVND (reference sequence). The CDR3 extends over 15 amino acids. Trimming removed 2 bases from V and 0 bases from J, with 8 bases in between. The sequencing input was peripheral blood. This clonotype originated in a man older than 75 with active or convalescent COVID-19. V is TRBV19 and J is TRBJ1-5; D is ambiguous. The DNA for the CDR3 is TGTGCCAGTAGTATAAGAGGTAATAGCAATCAGCCCCAGCATTTT. Amino acids: CASSIRGNSNQPQHF.